The rows below give T cell receptor beta chains drawn from one sample of a study of CD8 T cells in Susac syndrome. MiXCR, run by TCRdb on the immunoSEQ multiplex PCR reads, gives a single entry per CDR3 protein. The sample holds 140,000 or so distinct CDR3 sequences, roughly 95% seen once. The sequenced sample consisted of CD4+ T cells from PBMCs. The receptors were gathered from a human donor with multiple sclerosis. The conserved cysteine and the conserved F or W are not part of the CDR3 here. Size tells how often a clone was seen (once, few, many) or the class of an expanded clone, and some rows leave it out.

J gene	V gene	clone size	CDR3 protein
TRBJ2-7	TRBV20-1	once	SARGTDEQY
TRBJ2-3	TRBV24-1	-	ATSDPTTAPSNTQY
TRBJ1-2	TRBV20-1	-	SARDRGIVDRESYT
TRBJ2-7	TRBV4-1	-	ASSLLSDRYEQY
TRBJ2-3	TRBV27	-	ASSLSRGTDTQY
TRBJ2-3	TRBV9	-	ASSDGQTDTQY
TRBJ2-5	TRBV5-1	-	ASSFREGGRETQY
TRBJ2-1	TRBV9	-	ASSATTAGDEQF
TRBJ1-1	TRBV28	-	ASSLMDTEAF
TRBJ2-5	TRBV7-9	-	ASRQTGQETQY
TRBJ2-3	TRBV7-2	-	ASSYGTISTDTQY
TRBJ1-6	TRBV6-2/TRBV6-3	once	ASRIDRTNSPLH
TRBJ1-4	TRBV29-1	once	SATGDREKLF
TRBJ2-2	TRBV30	-	AWIPPSRDTGELF
TRBJ2-1	TRBV5-1	-	ASSLFTGTYNEQF
TRBJ1-1	TRBV23-1	-	ASSQTMTVAEKAF
TRBJ2-5	TRBV20-1	-	SARDSYQETQY
TRBJ2-3	TRBV7-8	-	ASSPRGGGTDTQY
TRBJ2-2	TRBV11-2	-	ASSYATLLNTGELF
TRBJ2-7	TRBV5-1	-	ASSPVAGGTYEQY
TRBJ1-5	TRBV6-6	-	ASRDAGQPQH
TRBJ2-7	TRBV27	-	ASSFSWADYEQY
TRBJ2-5	TRBV20-1	-	SGVWKTQY